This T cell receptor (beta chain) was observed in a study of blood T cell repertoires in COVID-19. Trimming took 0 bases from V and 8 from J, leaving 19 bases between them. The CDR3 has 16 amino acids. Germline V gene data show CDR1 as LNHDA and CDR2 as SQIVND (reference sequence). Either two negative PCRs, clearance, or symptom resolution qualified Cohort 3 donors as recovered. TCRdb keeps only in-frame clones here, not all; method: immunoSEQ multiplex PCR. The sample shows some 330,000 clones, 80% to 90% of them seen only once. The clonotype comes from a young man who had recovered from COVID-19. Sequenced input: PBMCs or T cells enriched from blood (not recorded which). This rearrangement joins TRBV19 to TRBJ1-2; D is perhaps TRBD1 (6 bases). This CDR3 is CASSIDWGYRVGGYTF. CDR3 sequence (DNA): TGTGCCAGTAGTATAGATTGGGGTTACAGGGTCGGCGGCTACACCTTC. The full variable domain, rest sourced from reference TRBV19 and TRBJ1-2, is DGGITQSPKYLFRKEGQNVTLSCEQNLNHDAMYWYRQDPGQGLRLIYYSQIVNDFQKGDIAEGYSVSREKKESFPLTVTSAQKNPTAFYLCASSIDWGYRVGGYTFGSGTRLTVV.